This T cell receptor beta chain is from a study of blood T cells in healthy people across ages. V gave up 0 bases and J gave up 3 bases; unmatched junction bases: 8. The CDR3 runs to 17 residues. CDR1 and CDR2 from the germline V gene are SGHTA and FQGNSA. This clonotype has a count of ten or more. Through a sample-barcoded 5' primer and a J-beta primer mix, a second PCR was run for roughly 7 to 11 cycles. Sequencing yielded, for each sample, at least 3 million paired-end reads carrying CDR3. TCRdb passed the 5' RACE reads through MiXCR, listing each CDR3 protein once. Found here are 900,000 to 950,000 distinct CDR3 sequences, approximately 32% of them singletons; the top ten hold 9.5% to 13%. These data also featured in a second study, about T cells of mothers and their children.

V and J are TRBV7-2 and TRBJ2-1; TRBD1 aligns across 7 bases. Input material: blood. This TCR derives from a woman aged 40-49 years in good health. The CDR3 DNA is TGTGCCAGCAGCTTAGCGGTTCAAGGGACAGTCTACAATGAGCAGTTCTTC. As protein: CASSLAVQGTVYNEQFF.